Listed below are T cell receptor beta chains from one sample, sequenced in a study of blood T cell repertoires in COVID-19. Clones were sequenced by immunoSEQ multiplex PCR, and TCRdb holds only the in-frame ones, with some missing. The table records around 150,000 clones, approximately 78% of them present only once. The sample taken for sequencing was peripheral blood. The receptors were gathered from a human donor in a cohort sampled during active COVID-19. Each CDR3 is given with its conserved first and last residue. The D gene is left open where the match is weak. The size field is filled for only some rows; it gives once, few, many or a size class.

NA	NA	TRBV15	TRBJ1-5	CATSRRELGNQPQHF	TGTGCCACCAGCAGGAGGGAACTTGGCAATCAGCCCCAGCATTTT
many	NA	TRBV11-2	TRBJ1-1	CASSPLGRRNTEAFF	TGTGCCAGCAGCCCCCTGGGCAGGCGGAACACTGAAGCTTTCTTT
NA	TRBD2	TRBV6-2/TRBV6-3	TRBJ2-7	CASSPLAYEQYF	TGTGCCAGCAGCCCACTAGCGTACGAGCAGTACTTC
NA	NA	TRBV24-1	TRBJ2-7	CATAESGGNSYEQYF	TGTGCCACTGCTGAAAGTGGCGGGAACTCCTACGAGCAGTACTTC
NA	TRBD2	TRBV11-2	TRBJ2-1	CASRPGLAGSPQFF	TGTGCCAGCAGACCGGGACTAGCGGGCTCGCCGCAGTTCTTC
NA	NA	TRBV14	TRBJ2-1	CASSQDLGAGYNEQFF	TGTGCCAGCAGCCAAGATTTGGGTGCGGGCTACAATGAGCAGTTCTTC
NA	TRBD2	TRBV7-2	TRBJ2-5	CASSLAPAGGQETQYF	TGTGCCAGCAGCTTAGCCCCAGCGGGGGGGCAAGAGACCCAGTACTTC
NA	TRBD2	TRBV7-9	TRBJ2-3	CASSRSGRGGADTQYF	TGTGCCAGCAGCCGGAGCGGGAGAGGCGGCGCAGATACGCAGTATTTT
NA	TRBD2	TRBV3-1/TRBV3-2	TRBJ2-3	CASKAGGLNTDTQYF	TGTGCCAGCAAAGCCGGGGGACTAAACACAGATACGCAGTATTTT
NA	NA	TRBV7-2	TRBJ1-3	CASSLDRSVSGNTIYF	TGTGCCAGCAGCTTAGACAGGAGCGTCTCTGGAAACACCATATATTTT
NA	TRBD1	TRBV7-2	TRBJ2-5	CASSLGPDRVVETQYF	TGTGCCAGCAGCTTGGGCCCGGACAGGGTAGTTGAGACCCAGTACTTC
NA	TRBD2	TRBV2	TRBJ2-3	CASSPVDPGLVGDTQYF	TGTGCCAGCAGTCCTGTGGACCCTGGACTAGTGGGAGATACGCAGTATTTT
NA	NA	TRBV4-1	TRBJ2-4	CASRETWAQKNIQYF	TGCGCCAGCAGAGAGACATGGGCCCAAAAAAACATTCAGTACTTC
NA	NA	TRBV12-1	TRBJ1-1	CASTLDSPNTEAFF	TGTGCCAGCACCCTGGACAGCCCGAACACTGAAGCTTTCTTT
NA	NA	TRBV28	TRBJ2-1	CATKSSYNEQFF	TGTGCCACCAAGAGCTCCTACAATGAGCAGTTCTTC
NA	NA	TRBV3-1/TRBV3-2	TRBJ1-5	CASSQVFIFSNQPQHF	TGTGCCAGCAGCCAAGTATTTATTTTTAGCAATCAGCCCCAGCATTTT
few	NA	TRBV19	TRBJ1-3	CASSRLEVSGNTIYF	TGTGCCAGTAGTAGGCTGGAGGTCTCTGGAAACACCATATATTTT
once	NA	TRBV7-9	TRBJ1-1	CASSLWHENTEAFF	TGTGCCAGCAGCTTATGGCATGAGAACACTGAAGCTTTCTTT
NA	NA	TRBV12-3/TRBV12-4	TRBJ1-1	CASSLERNTEAFF	TGTGCCAGCAGTTTAGAGAGGAACACTGAAGCTTTCTTT
NA	NA	TRBV10-1	TRBJ2-1	CASSGSRSRNEQFF	TGCGCCAGCAGCGGTTCCAGATCGCGGAATGAGCAGTTCTTC
NA	NA	TRBV19	TRBJ1-1	CASSIGITNTEAFF	TGTGCCAGTAGTATCGGGATAACCAACACTGAAGCTTTCTTT
once	NA	TRBV6-1	TRBJ1-5	CASSEARNQPQHF	TGTGCCAGCAGTGAAGCGCGGAATCAGCCCCAGCATTTT
NA	NA	TRBV6-5	TRBJ1-2	CASSYDEGQPRGYTF	TGTGCCAGCAGTTACGATGAAGGACAGCCACGGGGCTACACCTTC
few	TRBD2	TRBV5-8	TRBJ2-3	CASSLWTSGSWGTDTQYF	TGTGCCAGCAGCTTGTGGACTAGCGGGAGTTGGGGCACAGATACGCAGTATTTT
NA	NA	TRBV25-1	TRBJ1-1	CASAGPGRFTEAFF	TGTGCCAGCGCAGGCCCAGGGAGGTTTACTGAAGCTTTCTTT
NA	NA	TRBV15	TRBJ2-5	CATSRGGAQETQYF	TGTGCCACCAGCAGAGGTGGGGCCCAAGAGACCCAGTACTTC
NA	TRBD2	TRBV7-6	TRBJ2-3	CASSRAGANTDTQYF	TGTGCCAGCAGCCGAGCGGGGGCCAACACAGATACGCAGTATTTT
NA	TRBD2	TRBV7-2	TRBJ2-3	CASSLELGRAADTQYF	TGTGCCAGCAGCTTAGAACTCGGGAGGGCCGCGGATACGCAGTATTTT
NA	NA	TRBV6-2/TRBV6-3	TRBJ1-2	CASSTWTDSYTF	TGTGCCAGCAGTACTTGGACAGACAGTTACACCTTC
NA	NA	TRBV29-1	TRBJ2-5	CSAPQGGGETQYF	TGCAGCGCACCACAGGGAGGGGGGGAGACCCAGTACTTC
once	NA	TRBV7-9	TRBJ2-2	CASSPSTLSFGELFF	TGTGCCAGCAGCCCTTCAACCCTTAGTTTCGGGGAGCTGTTTTTT
NA	TRBD1	TRBV2	TRBJ1-2	CASRMGQSGYGYTF	TGTGCCAGCAGGATGGGACAGAGCGGATATGGCTACACCTTC
NA	NA	TRBV7-2	TRBJ1-1	CASSPTRTTNTEAFF	TGTGCCAGCAGCCCAACCCGGACTACGAACACTGAAGCTTTCTTT
NA	NA	TRBV5-6	TRBJ2-6	CASTSYGSGANVLTF	TGTGCCAGCACCTCTTACGGCTCTGGGGCCAACGTCCTGACTTTC
NA	TRBD2	TRBV7-2	TRBJ2-7	CASSPTSGGLSSYEQYF	TGTGCCAGCAGCCCAACTAGCGGGGGTCTTAGCTCCTACGAGCAGTACTTC
NA	NA	TRBV11-1	TRBJ2-1	CASSRTSSEASEFF	TGTGCCAGCAGCAGAACTAGCTCCGAAGCGTCGGAGTTCTTC
NA	TRBD1	TRBV7-2	TRBJ1-2	CASSPTGTGVWDGYTF	TGTGCCAGCAGCCCCACCGGGACAGGGGTGTGGGATGGCTACACCTTC
NA	TRBD2	TRBV6-5	TRBJ2-1	CASSFRLAGVNNEQFF	TGTGCCAGCAGTTTCAGACTAGCGGGGGTGAACAATGAGCAGTTCTTC
NA	TRBD2	TRBV7-2	TRBJ2-7	CASRKTSGGERQYF	TGTGCCAGCAGAAAAACTAGCGGGGGAGAACGGCAGTACTTC
NA	NA	TRBV6-5	TRBJ1-2	CASNRGRLSGYTF	TGTGCCAGCAATCGGGGAAGACTCTCTGGCTACACCTTC
NA	NA	TRBV3-1/TRBV3-2	TRBJ2-7	CASSPTGPYEQYF	TGTGCCAGCAGCCCTACAGGGCCCTACGAGCAGTACTTC
NA	NA	TRBV29-1	TRBJ1-1	CSVGRTSINTEAFF	TGCAGCGTTGGCCGGACATCTATTAACACTGAAGCTTTCTTT
once	TRBD1	TRBV3-1/TRBV3-2	TRBJ1-1	CASSHTGGQTEAFF	TGTGCCAGCAGTCATACAGGGGGGCAAACTGAAGCTTTCTTT
few	TRBD2	TRBV9	TRBJ2-7	CASSVVTSGVQYF	TGTGCCAGCAGCGTAGTGACTAGCGGAGTTCAGTACTTC
NA	NA	TRBV12-3/TRBV12-4	TRBJ2-7	CASSYGVYEQYF	TGTGCCAGCAGTTACGGGGTGTACGAGCAGTACTTC
NA	NA	TRBV11-2	TRBJ2-1	CASGQAYNEQFF	TGTGCCAGTGGACAAGCCTACAATGAGCAGTTCTTC
NA	NA	TRBV9	TRBJ1-1	CASSVEPTRYSEAFF	TGTGCCAGCAGTGTAGAGCCTACCCGGTACTCTGAAGCTTTCTTT
NA	NA	TRBV4-1	TRBJ1-5	CASSQDAGRGNQPQHF	TGCGCCAGCAGCCAAGATGCGGGGAGGGGCAATCAGCCCCAGCATTTT
NA	TRBD1	TRBV6-5	TRBJ1-1	CASSFSGTANTEAFF	TGTGCCAGCAGTTTCTCCGGGACAGCGAACACTGAAGCTTTCTTT
NA	NA	TRBV7-2	TRBJ2-6	CASSYGAFRANVLTF	TGTGCCAGCAGCTATGGAGCGTTCCGGGCCAACGTCCTGACTTTC
NA	NA	TRBV10-2	TRBJ1-2	CASSAADSYGYTF	TGCGCCAGCAGTGCGGCGGATTCCTATGGCTACACCTTC
few	NA	TRBV5-7	TRBJ1-1	CASSLDRRTEAFF	TGTGCCAGCAGCTTGGACAGGCGCACTGAAGCTTTCTTT
NA	NA	TRBV9	TRBJ1-2	CASSVSRRQAEGYTF	TGTGCCAGCAGCGTCAGTCGGAGACAGGCGGAAGGCTACACCTTC
NA	TRBD1	TRBV7-9	TRBJ1-6	CASSLGRGLNSPLHF	TGTGCCAGCAGCTTAGGCAGGGGGCTGAATTCACCCCTCCACTTT
NA	NA	TRBV5-5	TRBJ1-1	CASARGGKNTEAFF	TGTGCCAGCGCTCGGGGAGGGAAGAACACTGAAGCTTTCTTT